This record concerns one T cell receptor beta chain sequence. In the original workflow: Amplification from reference gene primers served as the basis for estimated nucleated cell counts. Clones were sequenced by immunoSEQ multiplex PCR, and TCRdb holds only the in-frame ones, with some missing. D and trimming come from the DNA, and the V and J calls and clone size come from that table. The profile shows about 140,000 clones, more than 75% of them singletons. This sample is part of a study of blood T cell repertoires in COVID-19. Study context: Material from acute and convalescent COVID-19 was sourced from the United States, Italy and Spain. Sources were T cells, B-cell-depleted T cells, or PBMCs; the material itself was cDNA or gDNA.

V shed 5 bases, J shed 3 bases, and the junction held 11 bases outside the gene matches. The CDR3 sequence is 16 residues long. The germline V gene encodes CDR1 SGHTA and CDR2 FQGNSA. The sequenced sample was peripheral blood. The chain employs TRBV7-2 and TRBJ2-3; 7 bases are a match to TRBD2. The receptor was isolated from a man older than 75 with acute or convalescent COVID-19. The CDR3 DNA reads TGTGCCAGCAGCCGGGGCCCTACAGCGGGGACAGATACGCAGTATTTT. Protein sequence: CASSRGPTAGTDTQYF.